This passage covers 24 T cell receptor beta chains from one sample sequenced in a study of cytomegalovirus exposure and HLA in healthy donors. Primers included in the PCR were 60 Vbeta and 13 Jbeta primers. Here immunoSEQ multiplex PCR was the method, and the copy in TCRdb shows in-frame clones only, minus some. The sample includes tens of thousands of clones, roughly two thirds of them seen just once. The sequenced material came from PBMCs. The source is a man aged 35-49 years in good health and CMV-seropositive.

Remarks on this clone: Other DNA sequences in this sample translate to the same CDR3. V gene TRBV6-1 combines with J gene TRBJ1-1; possibly TRBD1 for D (6 bases). CDR3 size: 13 residues. CDR1 and CDR2 (germline): MNHNS, SASEGT. With 5 bases removed from V and 4 bases from J, the gap between germline ends came to 11 bases. The DNA of the CDR3 is TGTGCCAGCAGTACAGGGTTTCGCACTGAAGCTTTCTTT. Translating gives CASSTGFRTEAFF.

This chain links TRBV7-9 with TRBJ1-2; a weak D match, TRBD1 (5 bases). CDR1 is SEHNR and CDR2 is FQNEAQ in the germline V gene (reference sequence). Deletions cut 2 bases from V and 8 bases from J, with 15 bases between. The CDR3 sequence is 14 residues long. For the CDR3, the DNA is TGTGCCAGCAGCTTACAAAGGCAGGGCGACGGCTACACCTTC. Protein product: CASSLQRQGDGYTF.

The chain recombines TRBV18 with TRBJ2-5, with a tentative D call TRBD1 (6 bases). The V gene's germline CDR1 is KGHSH and CDR2 LQKENI. This CDR3 region has 14 residues. Deletions cut 6 bases from V and 4 bases from J, with 15 bases between. As DNA, the CDR3 is TGTGCCAGCTCGCAACAGGGCCCGCCAGAGACCCAGTACTTC. Translated, it gives CASSQQGPPETQYF.

The genes are TRBV6-6 and TRBJ1-1, with TRBD1 matching 9 bases. The J segment lost 0 bases and the V segment lost 4 bases, leaving 6 bases of the junction unmatched. The CDR3 is 16 residues long. The V gene's germline CDR1 is MNHNY and CDR2 SVGAGI (reference sequence). The CDR3 DNA reads TGTGCCAGCAGTTGGGGACAGGGCGCCATGAACACTGAAGCTTTCTTT. The encoded protein is CASSWGQGAMNTEAFF.

This chain links TRBV19 with TRBJ2-1; TRBD1 matches 8 bases. V shed 6 bases, J shed 3 bases, and the junction held 7 bases outside the gene matches. The CDR3 runs 15 residues. Germline V CDR1 and CDR2: LNHDA, SQIVND (reference sequence). DNA for the CDR3: TGTGCCAGTAGCCTGGGGGGACAGGTCTACAATGAGCAGTTCTTC. Translation: CASSLGGQVYNEQFF.

The chain carries TRBV14 and TRBJ1-1; possible D gene TRBD1, 6 bases. The CDR3 runs 13 residues. Germline V gene lookup returns CDR1 SGHDN and CDR2 FVKESK. V was cut by 4 bases and J by 6 bases, with 12 bases left in between. The CDR3 loop reads CASSPQGSPEAFF. The CDR3 coding sequence is TGTGCCAGCAGCCCACAGGGTTCTCCTGAAGCTTTCTTT.

This clone came up a few times. The CDR3 region is CASSPRGTGGNTGELFF. The DNA of the CDR3 is TGTGCCAGCAGCCCACGCGGGACAGGTGGTAACACCGGGGAGCTGTTTTTT. The chain carries TRBV7-3 and TRBJ2-2; 8 nucleotides align to TRBD1. The CDR3 consists of 17 residues. The ends lost 5 bases at V and 2 bases at J; junction bases unmatched: 10. Germline assignment: CDR1 SGHTA and CDR2 FQGTGA.

The J gene is TRBJ1-2, the V gene TRBV14, with D unresolved. The CDR3 consists of 14 residues. The germline V gene has CDR1 SGHDN and CDR2 FVKESK. The V end lost 0 bases, the J end lost 8 bases, and 13 bases lay between the germline ends. For the CDR3, the DNA is TGTGCCAGCAGCCAAGACCTCGTGGCACGCGGCTACACCTTC. Amino acid sequence: CASSQDLVARGYTF.

V is TRBV5-5 and J is TRBJ2-7; D is uncertain. V lost 0 bases and J 2 bases, leaving 6 bases between the germline ends. The germline V gene encodes CDR1 SGHKS and CDR2 YYEKEE (reference sequence). The CDR3 runs to 13 residues. CDR3 nucleotide sequence: TGTGCCAGCAGCTTGGGACTCCCCTACGAGCAGTACTTC. Amino acid sequence: CASSLGLPYEQYF.

The chain employs TRBV2 and TRBJ2-7; D is possibly TRBD2 (6 bases). The V end lost 3 bases, the J end lost 7 bases, and 10 bases lay between the germline ends. The CDR3 is made up of 12 amino acids. Germline CDR1 is SNHLY and CDR2 is FYNNEI. The CDR3 DNA is TGTGCCAGCAGTGACCGGGGGTGGGAGCAGTACTTC. The encoded protein is CASSDRGWEQYF.

There are a few counts of this clone. The V and J genes are TRBV28 and TRBJ2-7, with TRBD1 matching over 12 bases. This CDR3 is built from 17 residues. Trimming took 5 bases from V and 4 from J; bases not matched to a gene: 12. Germline values: CDR1 MDHEN, CDR2 SYDVKM. This CDR3 is CASSPGIGTGGHYEQYF. The DNA for the CDR3 is TGTGCCAGCAGTCCAGGCATAGGGACAGGGGGCCATTACGAGCAGTACTTC.

The J gene is TRBJ2-7, the V gene TRBV5-1; the D is unclear. The CDR3 contains 13 residues. The germline CDR1 and CDR2 sequences are SGHRS and YFSETQ. The ends were cut back, 0 bases at V and 2 bases at J, with 6 bases in the middle. CDR3 residues: CASSLDSTYEQYF. The CDR3 region has the DNA TGCGCCAGCAGCTTGGACAGCACCTACGAGCAGTACTTC.

CDR3 sequence (DNA): TGTGCCAGCAGTGAAACCACAGGGGCTGGGGCCAACGTCCTGACTTTC. Translated, it gives CASSETTGAGANVLTF. The chain has TRBV6-1 and TRBJ2-6, with 7 bases matching TRBD1. This CDR3 is 16 amino acids long. The germline CDR1 and CDR2 sequences are MNHNS and SASEGT. The V gene end was trimmed by 2 bases and the J gene end by 2 bases; junction bases not matched to a gene: 3.

This clone showed up just once. This chain connects TRBV7-8 to TRBJ1-5, with 8 bases lining up with TRBD1. This CDR3 contains 14 residues. The germline V gene encodes CDR1 SGHVS and CDR2 FQNEAQ. V trimming: 5 bases; J trimming: 8 bases; junction bases outside the gene matches: 8. CDR3 region: CASSQDRVKEPQHF. The CDR3 DNA is TGTGCCAGCAGCCAGGACAGGGTCAAGGAGCCCCAGCATTTT.

This sequence joins TRBV11-2 and TRBJ2-3; 7 bases are a match to TRBD2. Germline V gene lookup returns CDR1 SGHAT and CDR2 FQNNGV. The CDR3 is made up of 16 amino acids. The J segment lost 10 bases and the V segment lost 1 base, leaving 14 bases of the junction unmatched. The CDR3 DNA is TGTGCCAGCAGCTTAGGGGCAGCGGGGCAAGGACCCCCGCAGTATTTT. Protein sequence: CASSLGAAGQGPPQYF.

This chain links TRBV19 with TRBJ1-4; 7 bases map to TRBD1. V shed 5 bases, J shed 3 bases, and the junction held 0 bases outside the gene matches. The germline V gene has CDR1 LNHDA and CDR2 SQIVND (reference sequence). The CDR3 is 13 residues long. The CDR3 loop reads CASSGTANEKLFF. The CDR3 nucleotides are TGTGCCAGTAGTGGGACAGCTAATGAAAAACTGTTTTTT.

The chain employs TRBV5-1 and TRBJ2-7; 9 positions agree with TRBD2. Germline lookup yields CDR1 SGHRS and CDR2 YFSETQ. Trimming took 0 bases from V and 4 from J; bases not matched to a gene: 2. The CDR3 is made up of 14 amino acids. The CDR3 reads CASSLGSGGYEQYF. For the CDR3, the DNA is TGCGCCAGCAGCTTGGGAAGCGGGGGGTACGAGCAGTACTTC.

This clone turned up a few times. The V and J genes are TRBV30 and TRBJ2-5; D is perhaps TRBD1 (6 bases). CDR1 is GTSNPN and CDR2 is SVGIG in the germline V gene (reference sequence). V gave up 4 bases and J gave up 11 bases, with 23 bases separating them. The CDR3 is made up of 14 amino acids. CDR3 sequence: CAWTLDSRPWEQYF. DNA of the CDR3: TGTGCCTGGACCCTGGACAGCAGGCCCTGGGAGCAGTACTTC. Full variable domain (outside the CDR3, taken from reference TRBV30 and TRBJ2-5): SQTIHQWPATLVQPVGSPLSLECTVEGTSNPNLYWYRQAAGRGLQLLFYSVGIGQISSEVPQNLSASRPQDRQFILSSKKLLLSDSGFYLCAWTLDSRPWEQYFGPGTRLLVL.

The CDR3: CASSLALQETQYF. CDR3 nucleotide sequence: TGTGCCAGCAGCTTGGCCCTTCAAGAGACCCAGTACTTC. This chain links TRBV5-4 with TRBJ2-5; D unresolved. The germline CDR1 and CDR2 sequences are SGHNT and YYREEE (reference sequence). With 0 bases removed from V and 2 bases from J, the gap between germline ends came to 5 bases. This CDR3 spans 13 amino acids.

This clone was counted only a few times. The rearrangement links TRBV4-1 to TRBJ2-1; 13 nucleotides align to TRBD2. The germline CDR1 and CDR2 sequences are MGHRA and YSYEKL. The CDR3 has 18 residues. The trim removed 3 bases at V and 6 bases at J, leaving 11 bases unmatched. In DNA form, the CDR3 reads TGCGCCAGCAGCCAGAGAGTAGGGACTAGCGGGGAGCCCAATGAGCAGTTCTTC. This sequence encodes CASSQRVGTSGEPNEQFF.

The CDR3 nucleotides read TGTGCCAGCAGTTTAATCCCCGGGACAACTAACACCGGGGAGCTGTTTTTT. Its protein product is CASSLIPGTTNTGELFF. J is TRBJ2-2 and V is TRBV27, with TRBD1 as a possible D gene (6 bases). V was shortened by 2 bases and J by 2 bases, with 15 bases between the two germline ends. Germline CDR1 MNHEY, CDR2 SMNVEV (reference sequence). CDR3 length: 17 residues.

This clone was found a few times. The V call is TRBV2, the J call TRBJ2-5, with D perhaps TRBD2 (6 bases). This CDR3 is built from 14 residues. Germline V gene lookup returns CDR1 SNHLY and CDR2 FYNNEI. Trimming took off 6 bases at V and 3 bases at J, with 14 bases between the two ends. The CDR3 loop reads CASSVGIAEETQYF. In DNA, the CDR3 is TGTGCCAGCAGCGTCGGGATAGCGGAAGAGACCCAGTACTTC.

This clone appeared once. The chain is built from TRBV18 and TRBJ2-7; 7 positions agree with TRBD1. After removal of 1 base from V and 2 bases from J, the junction contained 8 bases not matched to a gene. The V gene's germline CDR1 is KGHSH and CDR2 LQKENI. The CDR3 runs 16 residues. This CDR3 is CASSPQVSRGTYEQYF. The CDR3 DNA is TGTGCCAGCTCACCACAAGTCAGCAGGGGGACCTACGAGCAGTACTTC.

The chain links TRBV5-4 to TRBJ1-4, with D uncertain. Trimming cost V 0 bases and J 2 bases, with 8 bases left between them. The length of the CDR3 is 15 residues. Germline assignment: CDR1 SGHNT and CDR2 YYREEE (reference sequence). CDR3 sequence (DNA): TGTGCCAGCAGCTTGGAAAGGAGTACTAATGAAAAACTGTTTTTT. This sequence encodes CASSLERSTNEKLFF.